This T cell receptor beta chain was found in a study of post-analysis software for immune sequencing data. About this clonotype: The antigen remains undetermined.

This CDR3 is 14 amino acids long. Per the germline V gene, CDR1 is MNHEY and CDR2 is SVGAGI. Every TCR beta cDNA library bore unique molecular identifiers. Using its own MiXCR run on the PCR reads, TCRdb lists one record per CDR3 protein. The sample lists 740,000 or so distinct CDR3 sequences, roughly 58% occurring once. Study-level results: Four to six TRBV segments (TRBV5-6, TRBV5-1 and TRBV20-1 among them) occurred more frequently in patients than in controls. Strong same-batch co-clustering of samples appeared with F measure clustering.

The specimen sequenced was blood. The chain combines TRBV6-5 with TRBJ2-7, with 7 positions matching TRBD1. The DNA end is a closer match to TRBJ2-1, so the J assignment may be wrong. This receptor was obtained from a girl aged 10 to 17 with multiple sclerosis. Written as DNA, the CDR3 is TGTGCCAGCAGTCATGACAGGGCTTCCTACGAGCAGTTCTTC. Translation gives CASSHDRASYEQFF.